Below, 22 T cell receptor beta chains from the same sample are listed, as sequenced in a study of shared clonotypes between healthy human individuals. Sequencing was performed with immunoSEQ multiplex PCR; in TCRdb, only in-frame clones are kept and a portion is missing. Altogether millions of clones are present, about 92% being singletons, with the ten largest covering over 0.12%. The sequenced sample was naive CD4+ T cells sorted from blood. Subset given: CD45RA+ positively selected. Receptors were obtained from a man younger than 30 in good health.

The gene calls are TRBV18 and TRBJ1-1; no firm D call. CDR1 is KGHSH, CDR2 LQKENI, per germline. The ends were cut back, 2 bases at V and 5 bases at J, with 9 bases in the middle. There are 13 residues in the CDR3. The CDR3 protein is CASSPLVETEAFF. Written as DNA, the CDR3 is TGTGCCAGCTCACCATTAGTGGAAACTGAAGCTTTCTTT.

The chain links TRBV18 to TRBJ2-7; maybe TRBD2 (5 bases). V was clipped by 3 bases and J by 5 bases, with 11 bases between them. CDR1 KGHSH and CDR2 LQKENI come from the germline V gene. The CDR3 runs 13 residues. CDR3 loop: CASSPQWRNEQYF. The CDR3 DNA sequence: TGTGCCAGCTCACCCCAGTGGAGGAACGAGCAGTACTTC.

Comments on this clone: Distinct nucleotide sequences in the sample also encode this CDR3. The genes are TRBV5-1 and TRBJ2-1, with 8 bases identical to TRBD1. The germline V gene has CDR1 SGHRS and CDR2 YFSETQ. CDR3 length: 14 residues. After removal of 3 bases from V and 8 bases from J, the junction contained 7 bases not matched to a gene. The CDR3 loop reads CASSSRTGSDEQFF. DNA of the CDR3: TGCGCCAGCAGCTCACGGACAGGGAGCGATGAGCAGTTCTTC.

The chain links TRBV29-1 to TRBJ1-3, with D unresolved. Germline V gene lookup returns CDR1 SQVTM and CDR2 ANQGSEA. Trimming removed 6 bases from V and 4 bases from J, with 7 bases in between. This CDR3 region has 11 residues. The CDR3 DNA is TGCAGCGTCGACCGGGGAAACACCATATATTTT. This translates into CSVDRGNTIYF. The full variable domain, completed using reference TRBV29-1 and TRBJ1-3, is SAVISQKPSRDICQRGTSLTIQCQVDSQVTMMFWYRQQPGQSLTLIATANQGSEATYESGFVIDKFPISRPNLTFSTLTVSNMSPEDSSIYLCSVDRGNTIYFGEGSWLTVV.

This clone was observed once. Within the sample, other DNA sequences also encode this same CDR3. The chain joins TRBV7-8 to TRBJ1-1; 7 positions match TRBD1. The CDR3 covers 14 residues. CDR1 is SGHVS and CDR2 is FQNEAQ in the germline V gene. J was trimmed by 1 base and V by 2 bases; bases with no gene match: 1. CDR3 bases: TGTGCCAGCAGCTTAAGACAGGGGAACACTGAAGCTTTCTTT. Amino acid sequence: CASSLRQGNTEAFF. Using reference TRBV7-8 and TRBJ1-1 for the parts outside the CDR3, the full variable domain is GAGVSQSPRYKVAKRGQDVALRCDPISGHVSLFWYQQALGQGPEFLTYFQNEAQLDKSGLPSDRFFAERPEGSVSTLKIQRTQQEDSAVYLCASSLRQGNTEAFFGQGTRLTVV.

The gene calls are TRBV2 and TRBJ2-5, with TRBD2 identical over 12 bases. This CDR3 spans 15 amino acids. V was pared by 4 bases and J by 4 bases, with 4 bases of the junction left unmatched. Germline V CDR1 and CDR2: SNHLY, FYNNEI. The CDR3 sequence: CASSGLAGARETQYF. The CDR3 nucleotides are TGTGCCAGCAGTGGACTAGCGGGGGCGCGAGAGACCCAGTACTTC.

The chain uses TRBV6-1 and TRBJ2-5; D is ambiguous. V was clipped by 4 bases and J by 1 base, with 7 bases between them. Per germline, CDR1 MNHNS and CDR2 SASEGT. The CDR3 length is 13 residues. The CDR3: CASSAHGQETQYF. The CDR3 DNA follows: TGTGCCAGCAGTGCTCACGGCCAAGAGACCCAGTACTTC.

The chain links TRBV12-5 to TRBJ2-7, with D hard to call. The CDR3 has 15 residues. Trimming removed 5 bases from V and 2 bases from J, with 16 bases in between. Germline loops: CDR1 LGHNT, CDR2 FRNRAP. The chain's CDR3 is CASGPTHSLPYEQYF. CDR3 in DNA: TGTGCTAGTGGTCCCACCCATTCTCTACCCTACGAGCAGTACTTC.

The chain joins TRBV10-2 to TRBJ1-3, with D maybe TRBD1 (6 bases). Trimming took off 3 bases at V and 11 bases at J, with 14 bases between the two ends. Germline V gene lookup returns CDR1 WSHSY and CDR2 SAAADI. The CDR3 runs 13 residues. The CDR3 spells CASSDFRGTSIYF. CDR3 sequence (DNA): TGCGCCAGCAGTGATTTCAGGGGAACCTCCATATATTTT.

This clone was seen only a few times. The genes are TRBV19 and TRBJ1-4; D is undetermined. Germline V gene lookup returns CDR1 LNHDA and CDR2 SQIVND (reference sequence). CDR3 length equals 14 residues. V lost 5 bases and J 5 bases, leaving 12 bases between the germline ends. CDR3: CASSRHDLNEKLFF. Here the CDR3 DNA reads TGTGCCAGTAGTCGGCACGACCTGAATGAAAAACTGTTTTTT. The variable domain in full, with the rest retrieved from reference TRBV19 and TRBJ1-4, is DGGITQSPKYLFRKEGQNVTLSCEQNLNHDAMYWYRQDPGQGLRLIYYSQIVNDFQKGDIAEGYSVSREKKESFPLTVTSAQKNPTAFYLCASSRHDLNEKLFFGSGTQLSVL.

V gene TRBV7-9 combines with J gene TRBJ1-1, with TRBD1 identical over 10 bases. The germline CDR1 and CDR2 sequences are SEHNR and FQNEAQ (reference sequence). The CDR3 runs to 14 residues. J gave up 10 bases and V 6 bases, and 11 bases lay outside the gene matches. The CDR3 loop is CASRSDRGATGAFF. CDR3 sequence (DNA): TGTGCCAGCAGATCGGACAGGGGGGCCACGGGAGCTTTCTTT.

This chain connects TRBV5-1 to TRBJ2-7; a weak D match, TRBD1 (6 bases). Germline CDR1 reads SGHRS; CDR2 reads YFSETQ. CDR3 length equals 14 residues. V was pared by 8 bases and J by 3 bases, with 18 bases between. The CDR3 DNA is TGCGCCAGGAGCAAGGGGGACACATGCTACGAGCAGTACTTC. The encoded protein is CARSKGDTCYEQYF.

V usage is TRBV5-4 and J usage is TRBJ1-4; tentative D call: TRBD1 (6 bases). The CDR3 loop spans 14 amino acids. In germline, CDR1 is SGHNT, CDR2 YYREEE (reference sequence). V was pared by 2 bases and J by 7 bases, with 12 bases between. CDR3 amino acids: CASSLQGVGEKLFF. The CDR3 DNA follows: TGTGCCAGCAGCTTACAGGGTGTAGGTGAAAAACTGTTTTTT.

The chain joins TRBV5-6 to TRBJ2-5; TRBD1 aligns across 11 bases. The CDR3 contains 16 residues. CDR1 is SGHDT, CDR2 YYEEEE, per germline. J lost 2 bases, V lost 2 bases, and 5 bases had no gene match. CDR3 in amino acids: CASSLSGTGGQETQYF. The CDR3 region has the DNA TGTGCCAGCAGCTTAAGCGGGACAGGGGGGCAAGAGACCCAGTACTTC.

The chain has TRBV2 and TRBJ2-1; tentative D call: TRBD2 (5 bases). V was cut by 5 bases and J by 10 bases, with 15 bases left in between. The CDR3 spans 13 residues. Germline CDR1 SNHLY, CDR2 FYNNEI. CDR3 protein: CASSPGVVAEQFF. CDR3 nucleotides: TGTGCCAGCAGTCCCGGGGTTGTCGCCGAGCAGTTCTTC.

With regard to this clone: Its ends do not fully match the called genes, so a read error is possible. The chain uses TRBV6-5 and TRBJ2-1, with unresolved D. The CDR3 has 14 residues. The germline gives CDR1 MNHEY, CDR2 SVGAGI. CDR3 protein: CAGSYGATTNEQFF. CDR3 DNA sequence: TGTGCCGGCAGTTACGGTGCCACAACAAATGAGCAGTTCTTC.

Only one count was recorded for this clone. The chain joins TRBV2 to TRBJ1-6, with 10 bases aligning to TRBD1. There are 12 residues in the CDR3. V lost 3 bases to trimming and J lost 15 bases; unmatched junction nucleotides: 2. Per germline, CDR1 SNHLY and CDR2 FYNNEI. The CDR3 spells CASSEDRGDLHF. In nucleotides, the CDR3 is TGTGCCAGCAGTGAGGACAGGGGGGACCTCCACTTT.

This rearrangement joins TRBV6-6 to TRBJ1-6, with 8 bases fitting TRBD1. The V segment lost 8 bases and the J segment 5 bases; nucleotides outside the gene matches: 2. Germline lookup yields CDR1 MNHNY and CDR2 SVGAGI (reference sequence). There are 13 residues in the CDR3. The chain's CDR3 is CASEQGDNSPLHF. The CDR3 coding sequence is TGTGCCAGCGAACAGGGGGATAATTCACCCCTCCACTTT.

The chain couples TRBV5-1 to TRBJ1-2; 9 nucleotides line up with TRBD1. The CDR3 runs 15 residues. Unmatched junction bases numbered 6, after V lost 4 bases and J lost 2 bases. CDR1 and CDR2 from the germline V gene are SGHRS and YFSETQ. CDR3 bases: TGCGCCAGCAGCCAAAACAGGGGGCTGAACTATGGCTACACCTTC. Protein sequence: CASSQNRGLNYGYTF.

Turning to this clone: This specimen includes other DNA sequences encoding the same CDR3. The chain combines TRBV11-2 with TRBJ2-7; D not certain. The V and J ends lost 0 bases and 4 bases respectively, with 10 bases between them. The germline V gene has CDR1 SGHAT and CDR2 FQNNGV. The CDR3 has 14 amino acids. CDR3 sequence reads: CASSLDSLAYEQYF. The CDR3 DNA sequence: TGTGCCAGCAGCTTAGACAGCCTCGCTTACGAGCAGTACTTC. Looking up the rest from reference TRBV11-2 and TRBJ2-7 gives the full variable domain: EAGVAQSPRYKIIEKRQSVAFWCNPISGHATLYWYQQILGQGPKLLIQFQNNGVVDDSQLPKDRFSAERLKGVDSTLKIQPAKLEDSAVYLCASSLDSLAYEQYFGPGTRLTVT.

This sequence joins TRBV30 and TRBJ2-1, with TRBD2 as a possible D gene (5 bases). With 5 bases removed from V and 14 bases from J, the gap between germline ends came to 22 bases. This CDR3 region has 13 residues. Germline V gene lookup returns CDR1 GTSNPN and CDR2 SVGIG (reference sequence). CDR3 sequence: CAWAEVLIPVEFF. Written as DNA, the CDR3 is TGTGCCTGGGCGGAGGTGCTCATTCCTGTTGAGTTCTTC.

The chain links TRBV18 to TRBJ1-1, with D uncertain. CDR1 is KGHSH, CDR2 LQKENI, per germline. V was trimmed by 3 bases and J by 6 bases, leaving 11 bases between them. This CDR3 is built from 13 residues. The CDR3 is CASSPLKDSEAFF. DNA of the CDR3: TGTGCCAGCTCACCGCTCAAGGACTCTGAAGCTTTCTTT. The variable domain in full, with the rest retrieved from reference TRBV18 and TRBJ1-1, is NAGVMQNPRHLVRRRGQEARLRCSPMKGHSHVYWYRQLPEEGLKFMVYLQKENIIDESGMPKERFSAEFPKEGPSILRIQQVVRGDSAAYFCASSPLKDSEAFFGQGTRLTVV.